This entry concerns a single T cell receptor beta chain. What it binds is not known. The data derive from a study of monozygotic twins with inflammatory bowel disease. The CDR3 covers 11 residues. The germline V gene encodes CDR1 MNHEY and CDR2 SVGAGI. Study-wide findings and caveats: Treatment differences in immunosuppression may have added variability to the repertoires of patients.

From the 5' RACE reads, TCRdb lists one entry per CDR3 protein and no DNA. The listing records about 380,000 distinct CDR3 sequences. RNA in its total form was extracted from whole blood, and T cells were not sorted. Material: blood. The sequence was obtained from a human donor with ulcerative colitis or Crohn's disease, or a healthy co-twin of an affected twin (not recorded which). This chain links TRBV6-5 with TRBJ2-7; the TRBD1 assignment by TCRdb is unverifiable without DNA. This chain's CDR3 is CASSRDYEQYF.